The 10 T cell receptor beta chains below were found in one sample sequenced in a study of blood T cell repertoires in COVID-19. This table comes from immunoSEQ multiplex PCR, and its TCRdb copy is limited to in-frame clones, with some not included. Of 400,000 or so clones detected, roughly nine tenths appear once; the ten largest clones hold around 1.1%. The sample consisted of PBMCs or T cells enriched from blood (not recorded which). Receptors were obtained from a man younger than 40 who had recovered from COVID-19.

This rearrangement joins TRBV18 to TRBJ2-1, with unresolved D. CDR1 and CDR2 (germline): KGHSH, LQKENI. The CDR3 consists of 13 residues. The V gene lost 2 bases and the J gene lost 5 bases, with 7 bases spanning the gap. CDR3 region: CASSPNSDNEQFF. CDR3 bases: TGTGCCAGCTCACCAAATTCAGACAATGAGCAGTTCTTC.

V is TRBV28 and J is TRBJ2-4; TRBD1 might be the D (5 bases). Germline loops: CDR1 MDHEN, CDR2 SYDVKM. The CDR3 contains 16 residues. Between the trimmed V and J ends, which lost 2 bases and 0 bases, there was a span of 11 bases. CDR3 protein: CASSLARAVAKNIQYF. The CDR3 nucleotides are TGTGCCAGCAGTTTAGCCAGGGCCGTAGCCAAAAACATTCAGTACTTC. Drawing the rest from reference TRBV28 and TRBJ2-4, the complete variable domain is DVKVTQSSRYLVKRTGEKVFLECVQDMDHENMFWYRQDPGLGLRLIYFSYDVKMKEKGDIPEGYSVSREKKERFSLILESASTNQTSMYLCASSLARAVAKNIQYFGAGTRLSVL.

The chain links TRBV6-4 to TRBJ2-2; D is unclear. Between the trimmed V and J ends, which lost 8 bases and 0 bases, there was a span of 10 bases. This CDR3 has 14 amino acids. Germline CDR1 reads MRHNA; CDR2 reads SNTAGT. CDR3: CASRHTTNTGELFF. DNA of the CDR3: TGTGCCAGCCGACACACAACGAACACCGGGGAGCTGTTTTTT.

In its sample, this clone was seen once. The chain employs TRBV18 and TRBJ2-1; D uncertain. CDR1 is KGHSH, CDR2 LQKENI, per germline. CDR3 length: 13 amino acids. The V and J ends lost 3 bases and 8 bases respectively, with 11 bases between them. The CDR3, as DNA: TGTGCCAGCTCACCGTCCTGGGCCGATGAGCAGTTCTTC. Protein sequence: CASSPSWADEQFF.

The chain recombines TRBV19 with TRBJ2-7; D possibly corresponds to TRBD1 (6 bases). Trimming cost V 6 bases and J 2 bases, with 11 bases left between them. Germline V gene data show CDR1 as LNHDA and CDR2 as SQIVND (reference sequence). The CDR3 consists of 13 residues. The CDR3 spells CASSPGQPYEQYF. CDR3 bases: TGTGCCAGTAGCCCCGGACAGCCCTACGAGCAGTACTTC.

The V gene is TRBV28, the J gene TRBJ1-1; tentative D call: TRBD1 (5 bases). Germline CDR1 is MDHEN and CDR2 is SYDVKM. The CDR3 has 12 residues. Deletions cut 6 bases from V and 5 bases from J, with 10 bases between. CDR3 sequence: CASRRGWTEAFF. The CDR3 DNA follows: TGTGCCAGCAGAAGGGGATGGACTGAAGCTTTCTTT. The full variable domain, completed using reference TRBV28 and TRBJ1-1, is DVKVTQSSRYLVKRTGEKVFLECVQDMDHENMFWYRQDPGLGLRLIYFSYDVKMKEKGDIPEGYSVSREKKERFSLILESASTNQTSMYLCASRRGWTEAFFGQGTRLTVV.

The CDR3 protein is CASSLTSGRAKETQYF. Here the CDR3 DNA reads TGTGCCAGCAGTTTGACTAGCGGGAGGGCCAAAGAGACCCAGTACTTC. The chain has TRBV11-2 and TRBJ2-5; 14 bases map to TRBD2. The V gene end was trimmed by 6 bases and the J gene end by 3 bases; junction bases not matched to a gene: 6. Germline V gives CDR1 SGHAT, CDR2 FQNNGV. There are 16 residues in the CDR3.

This CDR3 is CASSPSVLGDTEAFF. In nucleotides, the CDR3 is TGTGCCAGTAGCCCCTCAGTACTGGGAGACACTGAAGCTTTCTTT. J is TRBJ1-1 and V is TRBV19; no reliable D call. The germline V and J ends were trimmed by 6 bases and 3 bases, with 17 bases remaining between them. The CDR3 is 15 residues long. CDR1 is LNHDA, CDR2 SQIVND, per germline (reference sequence).

The V call is TRBV4-1, the J call TRBJ1-2; 7 nucleotides match TRBD1. The CDR3 contains 15 residues. The ends lost 1 base at V and 4 bases at J; junction bases unmatched: 6. CDR1 is MGHRA and CDR2 is YSYEKL in the germline V gene. This chain's CDR3 is CASSQGQGVPYGYTF. CDR3 DNA sequence: TGCGCCAGCAGCCAAGGTCAGGGGGTCCCCTATGGCTACACCTTC.

The gene calls are TRBV3-1 (or the pseudogene TRBV3-2) and TRBJ2-7; the match to TRBD2 covers 8 bases. The CDR3 totals 18 residues. V trimming: 2 bases; J trimming: 0 bases; junction bases outside the gene matches: 12. Germline V gives CDR1 LGHDT, CDR2 YNNKEL (reference sequence). This CDR3 reads CASSQFGQSGSHSYEQYF. CDR3 DNA: TGTGCCAGCAGCCAATTTGGACAGAGCGGGAGCCACTCCTACGAGCAGTACTTC.